This is a list of T cell receptor beta chains from one sample in a study of T cells in Graves' hyperthyroidism and ophthalmopathy. TCRdb re-called the multiplex PCR reads with MiXCR, one entry per CDR3 protein. The repertoire holds 250,000 to 300,000 distinct CDR3 sequences, roughly a fifth seen once, with less than 40% in the top ten. The sequencing input was blood. These receptors were collected from a middle-aged man with Graves' ophthalmopathy. Both conserved end residues are part of each CDR3. D genes are given only for firm matches. Clone size is given for some rows only: seen once, a few or many times, or a class if the clone is expanded.

size: many
D: TRBD1
V: TRBV11-2
J: TRBJ2-7
DNA: TGTGCCAGCAGCTCCTACCCTTCATTGGGGGACAGGGGGTACTACGAGCAGTACTTC
CDR3: CASSSYPSLGDRGYYEQYF

size: NA
D: NA
V: TRBV27
J: TRBJ1-1
DNA: TGTGCCAGCAGCCAGGTCCGGGAAAAAAACACTGAAGCTTTCTTT
CDR3: CASSQVREKNTEAFF

size: few
D: NA
V: TRBV5-4
J: TRBJ2-4
DNA: TGTGCCAGCAGCTTGGGTGGACTCACCTTCGCATCCAAAAACATTCAGTACTTC
CDR3: CASSLGGLTFASKNIQYF

size: many
D: NA
V: TRBV18
J: TRBJ2-5
DNA: TGTGCCAGCTCACCAAAGGGATGGGAGACCCAGTACTTC
CDR3: CASSPKGWETQYF

size: NA
D: NA
V: TRBV18
J: TRBJ1-5
DNA: TGTGCCAGCTCACCGGGGGCGGGTCAGCCCCAGCATTTT
CDR3: CASSPGAGQPQHF

size: NA
D: TRBD1
V: TRBV29-1
J: TRBJ1-1
DNA: TGCAGCGTTGAAGATCAAACAGGGGGAGAGGGTGAAGCTTTCTTT
CDR3: CSVEDQTGGEGEAFF

size: many
D: NA
V: TRBV5-1
J: TRBJ1-1
DNA: TGCGCCAGCAGCTTTGTTGACATGAACACTGAAGCTTTCTTT
CDR3: CASSFVDMNTEAFF

size: many
D: TRBD2
V: TRBV28
J: TRBJ2-7
DNA: TGTGCCAGCAGCCCCGGGACTAGCAGGCCCTACGAGCAGTACTTC
CDR3: CASSPGTSRPYEQYF

size: few
D: TRBD2
V: TRBV18
J: TRBJ2-7
DNA: TGTGCCAGCTCAGGTTCGGGAGGGCCCTACGAGCAGTACTTC
CDR3: CASSGSGGPYEQYF

size: once
D: NA
V: TRBV7-3
J: TRBJ2-7
DNA: TGTGCCAGCAGCCGGGGAACTGAATACAATGAGCAGTACTTC
CDR3: CASSRGTEYNEQYF

size: many
D: NA
V: TRBV3-1
J: TRBJ2-3
DNA: TGTGCCAGCAGCCAGTCCCGCACAGATACGCAGTATTTT
CDR3: CASSQSRTDTQYF

size: many
D: TRBD2
V: TRBV7-8
J: TRBJ2-5
DNA: TGTGCCAGCAGCACCGGGGCGGGAGGGGGAAAGACCCAGTACTTC
CDR3: CASSTGAGGGKTQYF

size: few
D: NA
V: TRBV7-2
J: TRBJ2-1
DNA: TGTGCCAGCAGCTTAGTCAGACTAAATGAGCAGTTCTTC
CDR3: CASSLVRLNEQFF

size: NA
D: TRBD1
V: TRBV5-1
J: TRBJ2-7
DNA: TGCGCCAGCAGCTTGGGGGACAGGGAGGGTGAGCAGTACTTC
CDR3: CASSLGDREGEQYF

size: many
D: TRBD1
V: TRBV30
J: TRBJ1-1
DNA: TGTGCCTGGAGTCAGGGGGCAGCGAACACTGAAGCTTTCTTT
CDR3: CAWSQGAANTEAFF

size: few
D: TRBD2
V: TRBV20-1
J: TRBJ2-1
DNA: TGCAGTGTTTTTGCGGGACTAGCGGGAAATGAGCAGTTCTTC
CDR3: CSVFAGLAGNEQFF

size: NA
D: NA
V: TRBV29-1
J: TRBJ1-2
DNA: TGCAGCGTGGGGGGGGGGAACTATGGCTACACCTTC
CDR3: CSVGGGNYGYTF

size: many
D: NA
V: TRBV20-1
J: TRBJ2-3
DNA: TGCAGTGCTCCCCGGACCAGTTGGGGCACAGATACGCAGTATTTT
CDR3: CSAPRTSWGTDTQYF

size: NA
D: NA
V: TRBV18
J: TRBJ1-4
DNA: TGTGCCAGCTCACCGGGGACGGCGGGCGAAAAACTGTTTTTT
CDR3: CASSPGTAGEKLFF

size: many
D: TRBD1
V: TRBV11-2
J: TRBJ1-1
DNA: TGTGCCAGCAGCTTCAGGACAGGGGCCAGTGACGCTGAAGCTTTCTTT
CDR3: CASSFRTGASDAEAFF

size: few
D: TRBD2
V: TRBV7-2
J: TRBJ2-7
DNA: TGTGCCAGCAGCCTCCTGGTCGGGAGGAACTACGAGCAGTACTTC
CDR3: CASSLLVGRNYEQYF

size: NA
D: NA
V: TRBV11-1
J: TRBJ2-7
DNA: TGTGCCAGCAGCCAAGATCGCCCCGGAGGCTCCGAGCAGTACTTC
CDR3: CASSQDRPGGSEQYF

size: many
D: NA
V: TRBV6-2/TRBV6-3
J: TRBJ2-1
DNA: TGTGCCAGCAGGGTCCAGGGGGGGCCGGCCTACAATGAGCAGTTCTTC
CDR3: CASRVQGGPAYNEQFF

size: NA
D: NA
V: TRBV6-1
J: TRBJ2-7
DNA: TGTGCCGGAGCCCAGGGGCCGGGCTCCTACGAGCAGTACTTC
CDR3: CAGAQGPGSYEQYF

size: many
D: NA
V: TRBV2
J: TRBJ2-5
DNA: TGTGCCAGCAGTGACCGACAGAGCCAAGAGACCCAGTACTTC
CDR3: CASSDRQSQETQYF

size: NA
D: NA
V: TRBV2
J: TRBJ1-2
DNA: TGTGCCAGCGCACAGGACTATGGCTACACCTTC
CDR3: CASAQDYGYTF

size: many
D: TRBD2
V: TRBV15
J: TRBJ2-7
DNA: TGTGCCACCAGGCTGGATGGGACTAGCTCCTACGAGCAGTACTTC
CDR3: CATRLDGTSSYEQYF

size: few
D: NA
V: TRBV13
J: TRBJ2-7
DNA: TGTGCCAGCAGCCGGTGGAGCACCTACGAGCAGTACTTC
CDR3: CASSRWSTYEQYF

size: NA
D: TRBD2
V: TRBV6-1
J: TRBJ2-7
DNA: TGTGCCAGCACCTGGGGGGGGAGCTCCTACGAGCAGTACTTC
CDR3: CASTWGGSSYEQYF

size: few
D: NA
V: TRBV20-1
J: TRBJ1-5
DNA: TGCAGTGCTTCCCAGGGTAAGACTCGCAATCAGCCCCAGCATTTT
CDR3: CSASQGKTRNQPQHF

size: NA
D: NA
V: TRBV4-1
J: TRBJ2-3
DNA: TGCGCCAGCAGCCAAGTAGACCGGACACCCACAGATACGCAGTATTTT
CDR3: CASSQVDRTPTDTQYF

size: NA
D: TRBD1
V: TRBV28
J: TRBJ2-1
DNA: TGTGCCAGCGGGTTCGAGGGGGCCCCCTACAATGAGCAGTTCTTC
CDR3: CASGFEGAPYNEQFF

size: many
D: NA
V: TRBV18
J: TRBJ2-7
DNA: TGTGCCAGCTCTCAGGACAGCTACGAGCAGTACTTC
CDR3: CASSQDSYEQYF

size: few
D: NA
V: TRBV3-1
J: TRBJ2-7
DNA: TGTGCCAGCAGGGGGGCCGGCTTGTACGAGCAGTACTTC
CDR3: CASRGAGLYEQYF

size: NA
D: NA
V: TRBV28
J: TRBJ1-3
DNA: TGTGCCAGCAGTTCCGGAGGGGTGATTGGAAACACCATATATTTT
CDR3: CASSSGGVIGNTIYF

size: NA
D: NA
V: TRBV19
J: TRBJ1-1
DNA: TGTGCCAGTAGTGGTAGGGCCATTAGTGGGAACACTGAAGCTTTCTTT
CDR3: CASSGRAISGNTEAFF

size: NA
D: TRBD1
V: TRBV19
J: TRBJ1-1
DNA: TGTGCCAGTAGTAAACGGGACAGTACGAACACTGAAGCTTTCTTT
CDR3: CASSKRDSTNTEAFF

size: NA
D: NA
V: TRBV5-1
J: TRBJ2-5
DNA: TGCGCCAGCAGCTTTTTAGGGGGGTTCGGGGAGACCCAGTACTTC
CDR3: CASSFLGGFGETQYF

size: NA
D: NA
V: TRBV19
J: TRBJ1-5
DNA: TGTGCCAGTAGTGCCGGGGGTGGGGGGTTTAATCAGCCCCAGCATTTT
CDR3: CASSAGGGGFNQPQHF

size: NA
D: NA
V: TRBV28
J: TRBJ1-6
DNA: TGTGCCAGCAGTTGGGACGGTAGCTCCTATACTTCACCCCTCCACTTT
CDR3: CASSWDGSSYTSPLHF

size: many
D: NA
V: TRBV7-8
J: TRBJ2-1
DNA: TGTGCCAGCAGCTTATTGGTCGGGAGCGCCTACAATGAGCAGTTCTTC
CDR3: CASSLLVGSAYNEQFF

size: NA
D: TRBD1
V: TRBV19
J: TRBJ2-4
DNA: TGTGCCAGTAGTATAGTGAAGACAGGGATAGCCAAAAACATTCAGTACTTC
CDR3: CASSIVKTGIAKNIQYF

size: NA
D: NA
V: TRBV30
J: TRBJ2-7
DNA: TGTGCCTGGAGTGTAATCTCGGACGAGCAGTACTTC
CDR3: CAWSVISDEQYF

size: many
D: TRBD2
V: TRBV7-7
J: TRBJ2-7
DNA: TGTGCTAGCAGCTTTGACCCGGGGGGGGAGCAGTACTTC
CDR3: CASSFDPGGEQYF

size: many
D: NA
V: TRBV3-1
J: TRBJ2-2
DNA: TGTGCCAGCAGCCCCAAACAGAGGCCGAGAATCGGGGAGCTGTTTTTT
CDR3: CASSPKQRPRIGELFF